This TCR beta chain was captured by sequencing in a study of cytomegalovirus exposure and HLA in healthy donors. Study-wide results and caveats: Among TCR beta chains, those listed as cytomegalovirus-associated numbered over 150.

This clone came up a few times. Its antigen is currently unknown. Profiled with immunoSEQ multiplex PCR; TCRdb holds only in-frame clones, not every one. Of roughly 90,000 clones in the sample, 85% were seen once. The germline CDR1 and CDR2 sequences are SQVTM and ANQGSEA. J was trimmed by 0 bases and V by 5 bases; bases with no gene match: 16. The CDR3 runs to 19 residues. Donors were drawn from the approximately 120-subject validation cohort, separate from the approximately 680-subject first cohort. The sequence came from a man younger than 35 in good health and CMV-seropositive. The sequenced sample was PBMCs. The genes are TRBV29-1 and TRBJ2-5; 12 nucleotides agree with TRBD2. The CDR3, as DNA: TGCAGCGTTAGGGGCGACGTTGAGACTAGCGGGAGTCACCAAGAGACCCAGTACTTC. Its protein product is CSVRGDVETSGSHQETQYF. Using reference TRBV29-1 and TRBJ2-5 for the parts outside the CDR3, the full variable domain is SAVISQKPSRDICQRGTSLTIQCQVDSQVTMMFWYRQQPGQSLTLIATANQGSEATYESGFVIDKFPISRPNLTFSTLTVSNMSPEDSSIYLCSVRGDVETSGSHQETQYFGPGTRLLVL.